A selection of T cell receptor beta chains follows, all from one sample in a study of human T cells and chemical hapten exposure. One entry per CDR3 protein results from TCRdb running MiXCR on the RACE reads. The sample includes under 55,000 distinct CDR3 sequences, 9.9% of them seen just once. The input for sequencing was whole blood, taken in connection with sensitization to the hapten diphenylcyclopropenone (DPC). The receptors derive from a woman in her thirties or forties with alopecia areata. Some clones in this sample may be carry-over from other donors' samples. Both conserved end residues are part of each CDR3. A D gene is named only where the DNA matches it firmly. Where a row states a size, it is once, few, many or the class of an expanded clone; other rows omit it.

D,J,V,size,DNA,CDR3
-,TRBJ1-6,TRBV6-6,many,TGTGCCAGCAGTTCAATCGGGAACAGGGAGTCACCCCTCCACTTT,CASSSIGNRESPLHF
TRBD1,TRBJ2-7,TRBV2,few,TGTGCCAGCAGTACACGCCGGGACAGGGACCACGAGCAGTACTTC,CASSTRRDRDHEQYF
-,TRBJ2-5,TRBV28,few,TGTGCCAGCAGTCCAGGGAGGGAGACCCAGTACTTC,CASSPGRETQYF
-,TRBJ2-7,TRBV20-1,many,TGCAGTGCTAGATTTAGGCAGTCAACCTACGAGCAGTACTTC,CSARFRQSTYEQYF
-,TRBJ2-5,TRBV3-1,many,TGTGCCAGCAGCCACGCTAGAGAGACCCAGTACTTC,CASSHARETQYF
-,TRBJ1-5,TRBV2,-,TGTGCCAGCAGTGATGATAGAGGGGTGATATTCAATCAGCCCCAGCATTTT,CASSDDRGVIFNQPQHF
-,TRBJ2-7,TRBV30,few,TGTGCCTGGAGTAAGGCTACCTACGAGCAGTACTTC,CAWSKATYEQYF
-,TRBJ1-1,TRBV7-9,-,TGTGCCAGCAGCCCCGGCGCGGCCACTGAAGCTTTCTTT,CASSPGAATEAFF
TRBD1,TRBJ2-1,TRBV28,-,TGTGCCAGCAGTCCCTCCGGGACAGGGAGCAATGAGCAGTTCTTC,CASSPSGTGSNEQFF
-,TRBJ1-5,TRBV7-9,few,TGTGCCAGCAGCTTAGGTGGGCTTTTCGGCAATCAGCCCCAGCATTTT,CASSLGGLFGNQPQHF
-,TRBJ2-7,TRBV7-8,few,TGTGCCAGCAGCCCAGGTGGCTCCCGCGAATTATCCTACGAGCAGTACTTC,CASSPGGSRELSYEQYF